The next 16 T cell receptor beta chains were all read from a single sample in a study of beta chain features in type 1 diabetes. Sequenced material consisted of expressed TCRB transcripts (all of the isolated RNA was reverse transcribed). The protocol was immunoSEQ multiplex PCR, while the TCRdb copy is restricted to in-frame clones and leaves out a portion. The data show 400,000 or so clones, around 10% seen once. Overall study results and limits: Moderate yet significant TCRB CDR3 shortening was seen in Type 1 diabetes patients in all four CD4+ subsets.

No cognate antigen is known for these TCRs. Sequenced material: central memory CD4+ T cells from blood. These receptors were taken from a man younger than 45 with type 1 diabetes.

This clone was detected only a few times. The chain carries TRBV18 and TRBJ2-3, with 8 nucleotides matching TRBD1. Germline CDR1 reads KGHSH; CDR2 reads LQKENI. Losses at the gene ends were 0 bases for V and 1 base for J; bases not matched to a gene: 3. This CDR3 contains 16 residues. CDR3 DNA: TGTGCCAGCTCACCACCATCGGGACAGGGCACAGATACGCAGTATTTT. Amino acids: CASSPPSGQGTDTQYF.

The CDR3 sequence: CASSLGTGADTQYF. The CDR3 nucleotides read TGTGCCAGCAGCTTGGGTACCGGGGCGGATACGCAGTATTTT. The chain joins TRBV11-2 to TRBJ2-3, with D perhaps TRBD1 or TRBD2 (5 bases each). This CDR3 spans 14 amino acids. The V end was cut by 3 bases, the J end by 6 bases, with 13 bases between. Germline lookup yields CDR1 SGHAT and CDR2 FQNNGV.

The V call is TRBV10-3, the J call TRBJ2-5, with 15 bases aligning to TRBD2. The CDR3 is 18 amino acids. The V gene's germline CDR1 is ENHRY and CDR2 SYGVKD. With V trimmed by 8 bases and J by 0 bases, 10 bases remained unmatched. Written as DNA, the CDR3 is TGTGCCATCGGGGGACTAGCGGGAGGAGCACTCGACCAAGAGACCCAGTACTTC. Translation gives CAIGGLAGGALDQETQYF.

This clone has just a few counts. The V and J genes are TRBV5-6 and TRBJ2-2; D remains ambiguous. CDR3 length: 14 residues. The germline V and J ends were trimmed by 4 bases and 5 bases, with 12 bases remaining between them. Germline CDR1 and CDR2: SGHDT and YYEEEE. The CDR3 DNA reads TGTGCCAGCAGCCCGAGATCCTGGACCGGGGAGCTGTTTTTT. This sequence encodes CASSPRSWTGELFF.

This clone was seen more than once but under ten times. The genes are TRBV5-1 and TRBJ1-1, with D perhaps matching TRBD1 (5 bases). The CDR3 contains 13 residues. With 0 bases removed from V and 2 bases from J, the gap between germline ends came to 5 bases. The germline V gene has CDR1 SGHRS and CDR2 YFSETQ. Here the CDR3 DNA reads TGCGCCAGCAGCTTGGGGGACAACACTGAAGCTTTCTTT. Protein product: CASSLGDNTEAFF. Variable domain in full (rest from reference TRBV5-1 and TRBJ1-1): KAGVTQTPRYLIKTRGQQVTLSCSPISGHRSVSWYQQTPGQGLQFLFEYFSETQRNKGNFPGRFSGRQFSNSRSEMNVSTLELGDSALYLCASSLGDNTEAFFGQGTRLTVV.

This clone has a handful of counts. The J gene is TRBJ1-2, the V gene TRBV4-3; D call uncertain. Per germline, CDR1 LGHNA and CDR2 YSLEER. With 3 bases removed from V and 7 bases from J, the gap between germline ends came to 9 bases. The CDR3 sequence is 12 residues long. In DNA form, the CDR3 reads TGCGCCAGCAGCCAGGAGAGGATTGGCTACACCTTC. Its translation: CASSQERIGYTF.

V usage is TRBV27 and J usage is TRBJ2-2; a weak D match, TRBD1 (5 bases). This CDR3 has 14 amino acids. CDR1 is MNHEY and CDR2 is SMNVEV in the germline V gene (reference sequence). V lost 0 bases to trimming and J lost 5 bases, with 7 bases between them. CDR3 DNA: TGTGCCAGCAGTTTATCAACAGGAACCGGGGAGCTGTTTTTT. It specifies CASSLSTGTGELFF.

This clone was detected many times. The chain uses TRBV9 and TRBJ1-2; a possible D gene is TRBD1 (5 bases). CDR1 SGDLS and CDR2 YYNGEE come from the germline V gene. The ends were cut back, 1 base at V and 2 bases at J, with 9 bases in the middle. This CDR3 is 14 amino acids long. The CDR3 region is CASSVSEGNYGYTF. The CDR3 DNA follows: TGTGCCAGCAGCGTAAGTGAGGGGAACTATGGCTACACCTTC.

The V gene is TRBV28, the J gene TRBJ2-7, with D perhaps assigned TRBD1 or TRBD2 (5 bases each). This CDR3 is built from 13 residues. V was pared by 3 bases and J by 3 bases, with 9 bases between. Looked up from germline, CDR1 is MDHEN and CDR2 is SYDVKM. The DNA of the CDR3 is TGTGCCAGCAGTTTGGTTGGGGGCTACGAGCAGTACTTC. It yields the protein CASSLVGGYEQYF.

This clone was found a few times. The CDR3 coding sequence is TGTGCCAGCAGTTTATTTAGCGGCGGCGTTCAGTACTTC. This gives the protein CASSLFSGGVQYF. This chain links TRBV28 with TRBJ2-4; weak D call: TRBD2 (6 bases). Germline CDR1 reads MDHEN; CDR2 reads SYDVKM. The V gene lost 1 base and the J gene lost 11 bases, with 12 bases spanning the gap. This CDR3 has 13 residues.

J is TRBJ2-7 and V is TRBV5-1; 9 nucleotides align to TRBD1. Germline V gene lookup returns CDR1 SGHRS and CDR2 YFSETQ. Trimming removed 2 bases from V and 6 bases from J; junction bases left unmatched: 9. The CDR3 has 15 residues. In DNA form, the CDR3 reads TGCGCCAGCAGCTTACCGACGGGACAGGGAAGCGAGCAGTACTTC. Amino acids: CASSLPTGQGSEQYF.

This clone was seen a handful of times. The J gene is TRBJ2-3, the V gene TRBV7-9, with TRBD2 identical over 9 bases. CDR1 and CDR2 from the germline V gene are SEHNR and FQNEAQ (reference sequence). The CDR3 length is 15 residues. J was trimmed by 5 bases and V by 3 bases; bases with no gene match: 6. The CDR3 loop is CASSFRAGGLDTQYF. The CDR3 DNA follows: TGTGCCAGCAGCTTTCGAGCGGGAGGATTAGATACGCAGTATTTT.

This clone was seen repeatedly, ten times or more. This chain connects TRBV12-5 to TRBJ2-1; D unclear. The CDR3 totals 13 residues. Germline values: CDR1 LGHNT, CDR2 FRNRAP. V was cut by 0 bases and J by 8 bases, with 8 bases left in between. CDR3 amino acids: CASGLVLEDEQFF. For the CDR3, the DNA is TGTGCTAGTGGTTTGGTATTAGAAGATGAGCAGTTCTTC.

The V call is TRBV5-8, the J call TRBJ2-7, with D possibly being TRBD1 (6 bases). This CDR3 comprises 13 residues. V lost 4 bases to trimming and J lost 3 bases, with 11 bases between them. Germline loops: CDR1 SGHTS, CDR2 YDEGEE. The CDR3 is CASSLQGFYEQYF. The CDR3, as DNA: TGTGCCAGCAGCCTACAGGGTTTCTACGAGCAGTACTTC.

This clone was observed a few times. The rearrangement uses TRBV7-2 and TRBJ2-7; a possible D gene is TRBD2 (5 bases). Germline V gene sequence: CDR1 SGHTA, CDR2 FQGNSA. CDR3 length equals 13 residues. Trimming removed 1 base at V and 5 bases at J, with 9 bases between. This CDR3 reads CASSLGLRDEQYF. DNA for the CDR3: TGTGCCAGCAGCTTAGGGCTGAGGGACGAGCAGTACTTC. The variable domain in full, completed from reference TRBV7-2 and TRBJ2-7, reads GAGVSQSPSNKVTEKGKDVELRCDPISGHTALYWYRQSLGQGLEFLIYFQGNSAPDKSGLPSDRFSAERTGGSVSTLTIQRTQQEDSAVYLCASSLGLRDEQYFGPGTRLTVT.

The rearrangement links TRBV5-1 to TRBJ2-2; D gene ambiguous. CDR3 length: 15 residues. V gave up 0 bases and J gave up 5 bases, with 11 bases separating them. In germline, CDR1 is SGHRS, CDR2 YFSETQ. CDR3: CASSLEVGATGELFF. As DNA, the CDR3 is TGCGCCAGCAGCTTGGAAGTGGGCGCTACCGGGGAGCTGTTTTTT.